This T cell receptor (beta chain) is drawn from a study of memory CD4+ T cells and cytomegalovirus serostatus. The wider study: Donors were healthy Belgian adults, 9 or 10 CMV seropositive and about two dozen seronegative.

The CDR3 is 15 amino acids. CDR1 and CDR2 from the germline V gene are MNHNS and SASEGT. The germline V and J ends were trimmed by 3 bases and 3 bases, with 13 bases remaining between them. Single viable CD3+CD4+CD8-CD45RO+ cells were sorted as the memory CD4+ T cells. Serostatus was set by detecting CMV pp150, pp28, p38, p52 IgG. Total CD4+ T cells were enriched by CD4 positive selection. This clone appeared a few times. The antigen is unknown. Here immunoSEQ multiplex PCR was the method, and the copy in TCRdb shows in-frame clones only, minus some. The data show 45,000 to 65,000 clones, around four fifths seen once. Study findings and constraints: Each of fewer than 80 CMV-associated TCRbeta sequences occurred in one to five individuals.

What was sequenced was memory CD4+ T cells from blood. V usage is TRBV6-1 and J usage is TRBJ2-3; no definite D call. This sequence originates from an adult in good health and CMV-seropositive. In nucleotides, the CDR3 is TGTGCCAGCAGTGATTGGAGTCTGGCGACAGATACGCAGTATTTT. Translation gives CASSDWSLATDTQYF.